The present entry profiles one TCR beta chain with its context. TCRdb's table, derived via immunoSEQ multiplex PCR, lists solely in-frame clones and lacks some. The repertoire includes 150,000 to 200,000 clones, over 75% of them detected once, and roughly 0.8% sits in the top ten. Germline CDR1 reads LGHNT; CDR2 reads FRNRAP. Unmatched junction bases numbered 11, after V lost 1 base and J lost 1 base. The CDR3 covers 18 residues. These data belong to a study of blood T cell repertoires in COVID-19. Study at large: Acute and convalescent COVID-19 specimens originated in the United States, Italy and Spain.

The clonotype comes from a woman in her late teens or twenties who had recovered from COVID-19. The chain carries TRBV12-5 and TRBJ1-1; TRBD1 aligns across 8 bases. The source material was PBMCs or T cells enriched from blood (not recorded which). For the CDR3, the DNA is TGTGCTAGTGGTTTGGGCTATCTTAGGACAGGGAAGAACACTGAAGCTTTCTTT. It codes for CASGLGYLRTGKNTEAFF.